Following are 17 T cell receptor beta chains from one sample sequenced in a study of response to subunit inactivated influenza vaccine. TCRdb fed the RT-PCR reads into MiXCR, producing one record per CDR3 protein. The data show fewer than 650,000 distinct CDR3 sequences, about an eighth seen once. The sample in question was PBMCs from blood, obtained about 40 days after vaccination. The receptors derive from a man aged 50 to 60 who received an inactivated influenza vaccine.

The chain uses TRBV4-2 and TRBJ2-2, with 9 bases fitting TRBD2. This CDR3 is 15 amino acids long. Germline V gene data show CDR1 as LGHNA and CDR2 as YNFKEQ. V lost 4 bases to trimming and J lost 1 base; unmatched junction nucleotides: 1. CDR3 loop: CASSLAGENTGELFF. CDR3 sequence (DNA): TGTGCCAGCAGCCTAGCGGGGGAGAACACCGGGGAGCTGTTTTTT.

This sequence joins TRBV4-3 and TRBJ2-3, with 10 bases aligning to TRBD2. The CDR3 is 18 amino acids. The V gene's germline CDR1 is LGHNA and CDR2 YSLEER. V lost 4 bases, J lost 2 bases, and 12 bases stayed unmatched. In nucleotides, the CDR3 is TGCGCCAGCAGCCCACGTAAGGGAGCGGGGGGGCCCACAGATACGCAGTATTTT. Translation gives CASSPRKGAGGPTDTQYF.

This clonotype was seen at least ten times. The rearrangement joins TRBV4-2 to TRBJ2-7; 9 nucleotides line up with TRBD1. CDR1 is LGHNA, CDR2 YNFKEQ, per germline. After removal of 2 bases from V and 10 bases from J, the junction contained 6 bases not matched to a gene. The CDR3 consists of 13 residues. The CDR3 loop reads CASSQTPGQGQYF. The DNA for the CDR3 is TGTGCCAGCAGCCAAACTCCGGGACAGGGACAGTACTTC.

The chain uses TRBV2 and TRBJ2-1; 8 bases match TRBD2. Germline CDR1 and CDR2: SNHLY and FYNNEI. V trimming: 11 bases; J trimming: 3 bases; junction bases outside the gene matches: 18. This CDR3 region has 17 residues. The CDR3 region is CALSPTPRSGSYNEQFF. CDR3 DNA: TGTGCCCTCAGCCCCACCCCCAGAAGCGGGAGCTACAATGAGCAGTTCTTC.

This clonotype was found a few times. The junction and the germline gene differ at one end; a read error may be behind it. The V call is TRBV25-1, the J call TRBJ2-5; either TRBD1 or TRBD2 may fit D (5 bases each). Germline V gene data show CDR1 as MGHDK and CDR2 as SYGVNS. CDR3 length equals 15 residues. The CDR3 here is CASSELGDRGGTQYF. In DNA, the CDR3 is TGTGCCAGCAGCGAATTAGGGGATCGTGGGGGGACCCAGTACTTC.

This chain links TRBV20-1 with TRBJ2-5; D is unclear. This CDR3 region has 13 residues. V gave up 1 base and J gave up 0 bases, with 6 bases separating them. Germline V gene data show CDR1 as DFQATT and CDR2 as SNEGSKA (reference sequence). As DNA, the CDR3 is TGCAGTGCTAGAGTTCCGTACCAAGAGACCCAGTACTTC. This sequence encodes CSARVPYQETQYF.

The sample holds a few counts of this clonotype. This chain connects TRBV20-1 to TRBJ2-1; 13 bases line up with TRBD2. Germline trimming cut 6 bases from V and 5 bases from J; bases unmatched to any gene: 7. The CDR3 totals 15 residues. The germline V gene has CDR1 DFQATT and CDR2 SNEGSKA (reference sequence). CDR3 DNA sequence: TGCAGTGCCCACGGGACTAGCGGGGAGAACAATGAGCAGTTCTTC. Its translation: CSAHGTSGENNEQFF.

This clonotype was seen ten or more times. The rearrangement joins TRBV28 to TRBJ2-1; 9 bases fit TRBD2. Trimming took 3 bases from V and 6 from J; bases not matched to a gene: 12. CDR3 length: 17 residues. Germline V CDR1 and CDR2: MDHEN, SYDVKM. CDR3 bases: TGTGCCAGCAGTTTTCCGGCTAGCGGGACGTGGCGCAATGAGCAGTTCTTC. Translated, it gives CASSFPASGTWRNEQFF.

In its sample, this clonotype was seen a few times. The V call is TRBV4-1, the J call TRBJ2-4, with D perhaps matching TRBD2 (5 bases). Germline CDR1 is MGHRA and CDR2 is YSYEKL. CDR3 size: 13 residues. Trimming took 0 bases from V and 8 from J, leaving 8 bases between them. The DNA of the CDR3 is TGCGCCAGCAGCCAAGATTGGGGAGACATTCAGTACTTC. Protein product: CASSQDWGDIQYF.

This chain joins TRBV28 and TRBJ2-2, with D unresolved. This CDR3 comprises 14 residues. V shed 7 bases and J shed 3 bases, with 12 bases lying between them. Germline CDR1 reads MDHEN; CDR2 reads SYDVKM. The CDR3 protein is CASNPPRDTGELFF. Here the CDR3 DNA reads TGTGCCAGCAATCCCCCTCGGGACACCGGGGAGCTGTTTTTT. Looking up the rest from reference TRBV28 and TRBJ2-2 gives the full variable domain: DVKVTQSSRYLVKRTGEKVFLECVQDMDHENMFWYRQDPGLGLRLIYFSYDVKMKEKGDIPEGYSVSREKKERFSLILESASTNQTSMYLCASNPPRDTGELFFGEGSRLTVL.

This clonotype was seen only a few times. V usage is TRBV12-3 or TRBV12-4 and J usage is TRBJ2-1, with 13 bases lining up with TRBD2. This CDR3 has 15 amino acids. The trim removed 6 bases at V and 10 bases at J, leaving 9 bases unmatched. CDR3 sequence (DNA): TGTGCCAGCAGCCTGACTAGCGGGGGGCGGTGGGAGCAGTTCTTC. This codes for CASSLTSGGRWEQFF.

CDR3 DNA sequence: TGCGCCAGCAGCCTCGGGCCTCTATCCTACGAGCAGTACTTC. Protein product: CASSLGPLSYEQYF. The chain carries TRBV4-1 and TRBJ2-7, with no clear D. The CDR3 sequence is 14 residues long. V lost 4 bases, J lost 1 base, and 11 bases lay in between. The V gene's germline CDR1 is MGHRA and CDR2 YSYEKL.

This chain joins TRBV18 and TRBJ2-7; TRBD1 matches 11 bases. With 6 bases clipped from V and 2 bases from J, the junction kept 9 bases outside the gene matches. The CDR3 loop spans 16 amino acids. The germline V gene encodes CDR1 KGHSH and CDR2 LQKENI. This CDR3 reads CASSRTGGANAYEQYF. CDR3 DNA sequence: TGTGCCAGCTCCCGGACAGGGGGCGCGAACGCCTACGAGCAGTACTTC.

This clonotype was detected only a few times. The CDR3 reads CATSRGAGRNQPQHF. The CDR3 nucleotides are TGTGCCACCAGCAGAGGGGCGGGACGGAATCAGCCCCAGCATTTT. The V and J genes are TRBV15 and TRBJ1-5, with D maybe TRBD1 (5 bases). The V end was cut by 1 base, the J end by 4 bases, with 11 bases between. Germline V gene sequence: CDR1 LNHNV, CDR2 YYDKDF (reference sequence). This CDR3 is built from 15 residues.

In this sample, this clonotype turned up a few times. CDR3 nucleotides: TGTGCCAGCAGCGTAGAGCTACTCACAGATACGCAGTATTTT. Encoded protein: CASSVELLTDTQYF. The V call is TRBV9, the J call TRBJ2-3; no clear D. Germline-derived CDR1 and CDR2 are SGDLS and YYNGEE. The V gene lost 0 bases and the J gene lost 2 bases, with 7 bases spanning the gap. The CDR3 runs 14 residues. The variable domain in full, with the rest retrieved from reference TRBV9 and TRBJ2-3, is DSGVTQTPKHLITATGQRVTLRCSPRSGDLSVYWYQQSLDQGLQFLIQYYNGEERAKGNILERFSAQQFPDLHSELNLSSLELGDSALYFCASSVELLTDTQYFGPGTRLTVL.

This clonotype has more than one count but fewer than ten. The genes are TRBV7-9 and TRBJ2-7; 12 positions match TRBD2. Germline trimming cut 5 bases from V and 4 bases from J; bases unmatched to any gene: 6. Germline V lookup: CDR1 SEHNR, CDR2 FQNEAQ (reference sequence). The CDR3 runs to 15 residues. The CDR3 DNA sequence: TGTGCCAGCAGCCCTTGGACTAGCGGGGTTTACGAGCAGTACTTC. Translation: CASSPWTSGVYEQYF.

The chain is built from TRBV7-6 and TRBJ2-4; no reliable D call. Germline CDR1 SGHVS, CDR2 FNYEAQ. CDR3 length: 15 amino acids. V was pared by 5 bases and J by 0 bases, with 11 bases between. CDR3 amino acids: CASSPPYLAKNIQYF. DNA of the CDR3: TGTGCCAGCAGCCCCCCCTACTTAGCCAAAAACATTCAGTACTTC. The full variable domain, its missing parts supplied by reference TRBV7-6 and TRBJ2-4, is GAGVSQSPRYKVTKRGQDVALRCDPISGHVSLYWYRQALGQGPEFLTYFNYEAQQDKSGLPNDRFSAERPEGSISTLTIQRTEQRDSAMYRCASSPPYLAKNIQYFGAGTRLSVL.